Described below is a single TCR beta chain sequence and its context. There are 15 residues in the CDR3. With 4 bases removed from V and 8 bases from J, the gap between germline ends came to 18 bases. The germline V gene encodes CDR1 MNHNY and CDR2 SVGAGI (reference sequence). This entry is derived from a study of cytomegalovirus exposure and HLA in healthy donors. It was with 60 Vbeta and 13 Jbeta primers that the PCR ran. Assay used: immunoSEQ multiplex PCR; TCRdb lists only in-frame clones, some missing. Of around 150,000 clones listed, about 80% are singletons. V gene TRBV6-6 combines with J gene TRBJ2-1; D perhaps matches TRBD2 (5 bases). The sequenced sample was PBMCs. This receptor was identified in a man aged 25-45 years in good health and CMV-seronegative. The CDR3 spells CASSSGSFPRDEQFF. The DNA of the CDR3 is TGTGCCAGCAGTTCGGGATCTTTCCCTCGTGATGAGCAGTTCTTC.